Each of the 5 T cell receptor beta chains below was sequenced from the same sample in a study of blood T cell repertoires in COVID-19. Profiling relied on immunoSEQ multiplex PCR, and the TCRdb table lists in-frame clones only, not all of them. This table has 250,000 to 300,000 clones, roughly 93% appearing once. The sequenced sample consisted of PBMCs or T cells enriched from blood (not recorded which). All receptors come from a woman aged 35 to 49 with acute COVID-19.

The rearrangement links TRBV25-1 to TRBJ1-2; D is perhaps TRBD1 (5 bases). Looked up from germline, CDR1 is MGHDK and CDR2 is SYGVNS. V was cut by 4 bases and J by 1 base, with 13 bases left in between. This CDR3 comprises 15 residues. CDR3 residues: CASSVGGTVNYGYTF. The CDR3 coding sequence is TGTGCCAGCAGTGTGGGAGGGACGGTTAACTATGGCTACACCTTC.

The CDR3 here is CASQMTGGNGYTF. CDR3 bases: TGTGCCAGCCAAATGACGGGGGGCAATGGCTACACCTTC. This chain links TRBV18 with TRBJ1-2; tentative D call: TRBD1 (6 bases). With 8 bases removed from V and 6 bases from J, the gap between germline ends came to 16 bases. Germline V gene sequence: CDR1 KGHSH, CDR2 LQKENI. This CDR3 is 13 amino acids long. Using reference TRBV18 and TRBJ1-2 for the parts outside the CDR3, the full variable domain is NAGVMQNPRHLVRRRGQEARLRCSPMKGHSHVYWYRQLPEEGLKFMVYLQKENIIDESGMPKERFSAEFPKEGPSILRIQQVVRGDSAAYFCASQMTGGNGYTFGSGTRLTVV.

The J gene is TRBJ1-5, the V gene TRBV5-5; D might be TRBD1 (5 bases). The V and J ends lost 3 bases and 3 bases respectively, with 10 bases between them. CDR3 length: 14 amino acids. CDR1 and CDR2 from the germline V gene are SGHKS and YYEKEE (reference sequence). CDR3 DNA: TGTGCCAGCAGCTGGGGCGGGGTCAATCAGCCCCAGCATTTT. Translation gives CASSWGGVNQPQHF.

The chain uses TRBV7-9 and TRBJ2-2; D is perhaps TRBD1 (6 bases). V was cut by 6 bases and J by 6 bases, with 11 bases left in between. Germline values: CDR1 SEHNR, CDR2 FQNEAQ (reference sequence). CDR3 length equals 13 residues. The CDR3: CASSTGFAGELFF. The CDR3 bases are TGTGCCAGCAGTACAGGGTTCGCCGGGGAGCTGTTTTTT.

As regards this clone: Other DNA sequences in this sample translate to the same CDR3. The chain joins TRBV27 to TRBJ1-1; D may be TRBD1 (6 bases). Deletions cut 5 bases from V and 0 bases from J, with 13 bases between. CDR1 is MNHEY and CDR2 is SMNVEV in the germline V gene (reference sequence). CDR3 length equals 15 residues. The CDR3 DNA reads TGTGCCAGCAGTGGGGGCGGTTCCATGAACACTGAAGCTTTCTTT. It codes for CASSGGGSMNTEAFF.